This T cell receptor beta chain emerged from a study of cytomegalovirus exposure and HLA in healthy donors. 60 Vbeta and 13 Jbeta primers were used in PCR. Produced via immunoSEQ multiplex PCR; TCRdb's table is partial and in-frame only. This sample has fewer than 85,000 clones, with roughly 70% found just once. CDR1 SGHRS and CDR2 YFSETQ come from the germline V gene. The V and J ends lost 4 bases and 4 bases respectively, with 14 bases between them. The CDR3 sequence is 14 residues long. The TCR originated in a man in his 60s in good health and CMV-seropositive. Sequenced material: PBMCs. The chain joins TRBV5-1 to TRBJ2-5; TRBD2 is a possible D gene (6 bases). CDR3 loop: CASSPGTSGETQYF. For the CDR3, the DNA is TGCGCCAGCAGCCCCGGGACTTCGGGAGAGACCCAGTACTTC.